This TCR beta chain is from a study of T cell responses to AZD1222 COVID-19 vaccine. General study points: Spike-wide coverage was observed for vaccine-associated CD4 TCRs, with dominant responses at 160-218 and 743-854.

As regards this clone: Its target is unknown.

Profiled with immunoSEQ multiplex PCR; TCRdb holds only in-frame clones, not every one. Here the sample spans some 150,000 clones, roughly 92% being singletons. The CDR3 contains 13 residues. The V end was cut by 6 bases, the J end by 4 bases, with 13 bases between. Germline assignment: CDR1 MDHEN and CDR2 SYDVKM. The V call is TRBV28, the J call TRBJ2-7; no definite D call. Sequenced here: peripheral blood, sampled on day 0 of AZD1222 vaccination. This TCR was recovered from an adult in good health. The CDR3 loop reads CASSRYEPYEQYV. The CDR3 nucleotides read TGTGCCAGCAGCCGTTACGAACCGTACGAGCAGTACGTC.